Listed below are T cell receptor beta chains from one sample, sequenced in a study of blood T cell repertoires in COVID-19. TCRdb's copy holds only in-frame clones and misses some; the assay was immunoSEQ multiplex PCR. The repertoire holds around 150,000 clones, with about 90% as singletons. The sample was peripheral blood. Every receptor here comes from a man aged 55 to 70 with acute or convalescent COVID-19. The CDR3 runs from the conserved cysteine through the conserved F or W. D genes are given only for firm matches. The listing skips clone size in some rows; elsewhere it reads once, few, many or a size class.

abundance	d_gene	j_gene	v_gene	CDR3nt	CDR3aa
-	TRBD2	TRBJ2-7	TRBV7-2	TGTGCCAGCAGCCCCGGAGCGGGGGGGCCCTACGAGCAGTACTTC	CASSPGAGGPYEQYF
-	TRBD1	TRBJ2-3	TRBV14	TGTGCCAGCAGCCTCCAGAGAGGACAGGGGTTGGAAAATACGCAGTATTTT	CASSLQRGQGLENTQYF
-	-	TRBJ1-5	TRBV7-2	TGTGCCAGCAGCTTAGCGCTGGGAGCAAGCAATCAGCCCCAGCATTTT	CASSLALGASNQPQHF
-	-	TRBJ2-4	TRBV18	TGTGCCAGCTCCCCCACGTTGCCTGGCGCCAAAAACATTCAGTACTTC	CASSPTLPGAKNIQYF
-	-	TRBJ1-5	TRBV2	TGTGCCAGCAGTCCCGGGATCGTCCCGGTAGGTCAGCCCCAGCATTTT	CASSPGIVPVGQPQHF
-	TRBD1	TRBJ2-3	TRBV19	TGTGCCAGTAGACCAACTAGTGGAAGGGACTATGGCGACAGGGGGTTAAGGCAGTATTTT	CASRPTSGRDYGDRGLRQYF
-	-	TRBJ1-1	TRBV15	TGTGCCACCAGCGGCGGGGCGAGGGACACTGAAGCTTTCTTT	CATSGGARDTEAFF
-	-	TRBJ2-1	TRBV19	TGTGCCAGTAAACACGGGGTCCATGAGCAGTTCTTC	CASKHGVHEQFF
-	-	TRBJ1-1	TRBV19	TGTGCCAGTAGTGTGGCGGGACTGATAGGCACTGAAGCTTTCTTT	CASSVAGLIGTEAFF
-	-	TRBJ2-2	TRBV6-6	TGTGCCAGCAGCAAAATCGGGGAGCTGTTTTTT	CASSKIGELFF
-	-	TRBJ1-2	TRBV6-5	TGTGCCAGCACTCCCAGGGAAGACTATGGCTACACCTTC	CASTPREDYGYTF
-	-	TRBJ1-4	TRBV18	TGTGCCAGCTCACCCCCCCAGGGGTCGAGAGAAAAACTGTTTTTT	CASSPPQGSREKLFF
-	-	TRBJ1-2	TRBV5-4	TGTGCCAGCAGCCAACAGGGAAACTATGGCTACACCTTC	CASSQQGNYGYTF
-	-	TRBJ2-1	TRBV3-1/TRBV3-2	TGTGCCAGCAGCCAATTCGGGACTCTCTACAATGAGCAGTTCTTC	CASSQFGTLYNEQFF
-	-	TRBJ1-3	TRBV7-9	TGTGCCAGCAGCTCGAGGAGATATTCAGGGGAGGGAAACACCATATATTTT	CASSSRRYSGEGNTIYF
-	TRBD1	TRBJ1-5	TRBV18	TGTGCCAGCTCAAAACAGGGGCGTCATAGCAATCAGCCCCAGCATTTT	CASSKQGRHSNQPQHF
once	-	TRBJ2-5	TRBV5-1	TGCGCCAGCAGCTTGGGTAGCCTGGAGACCCAGTACTTC	CASSLGSLETQYF
-	-	TRBJ1-5	TRBV4-2	TGTGCCAGCAGCCAAAACACAGGAAGGAATCAGCCCCAGCATTTT	CASSQNTGRNQPQHF
-	TRBD1	TRBJ1-1	TRBV4-1	TGCGCCAGCAGCCGTGCAGGGGGAGCTGACACTGAAGCTTTCTTT	CASSRAGGADTEAFF
-	TRBD1	TRBJ1-5	TRBV6-1	TGTGCCAGCAGTGAAGGACAGGGGTTTAGGCAGCCCCAGCATTTT	CASSEGQGFRQPQHF
-	-	TRBJ2-1	TRBV25-1	TGTGCCACCACCGTCAGCGACAATGAGCAGTTCTTC	CATTVSDNEQFF
-	-	TRBJ2-1	TRBV27	TGTGCCAGCAGTTTATACCCAGGGGGAGGGCAGTTCTTC	CASSLYPGGGQFF
-	-	TRBJ1-5	TRBV19	TGTGCCAGTAGGCCTCAGGGGATTAGCAATCAGCCCCAGCATTTT	CASRPQGISNQPQHF
-	-	TRBJ1-6	TRBV18	TGTGCCAGCTCACCGGGAGGGAGCTCCTATAATTCACCCCTCCACTTT	CASSPGGSSYNSPLHF
-	TRBD2	TRBJ2-7	TRBV6-5	TGTGCCAGCAGGTTAGCGGGGGCCACCTACGAGCAGTACTTC	CASRLAGATYEQYF
-	-	TRBJ1-1	TRBV7-9	TGTGCCAGCAGCGTTATGAACACTGAAGCTTTCTTT	CASSVMNTEAFF
-	TRBD1	TRBJ2-7	TRBV6-5	TGTGCCAGCAGTTACTCAGGCAGGGGGTACGAGCAGTACTTC	CASSYSGRGYEQYF
-	TRBD1	TRBJ2-7	TRBV12-5	TGTGCTAGTGGTTTGGGGTGGGGGGACAGGTCGTTAGAGCAGTACTTC	CASGLGWGDRSLEQYF